The clone carrying this TCR beta chain has only a few counts. There are 13 residues in the CDR3. Germline loops: CDR1 GTSNPN, CDR2 SVGIG (reference sequence). J gave up 6 bases and V 5 bases, and 10 bases lay outside the gene matches. The data originate from a study of cytomegalovirus exposure and HLA in healthy donors. Amplification used 60 Vbeta primers and 13 Jbeta primers. Some clones are missing from TCRdb's copy, which holds only in-frame ones; the method was immunoSEQ multiplex PCR. The table includes 180,000 or so clones, 75% to 85% detected once. The receptor was derived from a man between 18 and 29 years old in good health and CMV-seronegative. The specimen was PBMCs. The J gene is TRBJ2-7, the V gene TRBV30; TRBD2 matches 7 bases. CDR3 DNA sequence: TGTGCCTGGGCTACGGGAGGCCGATTCGAGCAGTACTTC. Translated: CAWATGGRFEQYF.